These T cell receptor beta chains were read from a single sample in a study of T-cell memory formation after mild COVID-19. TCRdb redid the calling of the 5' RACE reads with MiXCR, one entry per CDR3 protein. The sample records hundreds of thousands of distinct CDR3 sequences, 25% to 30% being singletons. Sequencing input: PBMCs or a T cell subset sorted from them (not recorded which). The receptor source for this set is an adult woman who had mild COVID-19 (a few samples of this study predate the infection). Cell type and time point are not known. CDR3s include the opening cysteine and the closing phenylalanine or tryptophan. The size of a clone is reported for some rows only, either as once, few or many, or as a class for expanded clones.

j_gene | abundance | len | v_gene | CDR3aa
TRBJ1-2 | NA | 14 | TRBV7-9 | CASSLFGGGYGYTF
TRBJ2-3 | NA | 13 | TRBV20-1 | CSARGHITDTQYF
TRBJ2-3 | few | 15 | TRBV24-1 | CATTGTAGGTDTQYF
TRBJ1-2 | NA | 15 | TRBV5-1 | CASSLVARTNYGYTF
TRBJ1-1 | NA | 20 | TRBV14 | CASSQARSYRQATMNTEAFF
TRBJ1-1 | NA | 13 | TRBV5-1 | CASSRTGSAEAFF
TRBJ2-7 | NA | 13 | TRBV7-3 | CASSLTPLTEQYF
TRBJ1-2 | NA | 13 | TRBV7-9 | CASSPPGRDGYTF
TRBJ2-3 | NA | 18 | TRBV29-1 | CSVEDVASGRRSTDTQYF
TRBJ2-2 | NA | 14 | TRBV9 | CASSVGGTTGELFF
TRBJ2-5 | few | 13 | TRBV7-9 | CASSTAGAETQYF